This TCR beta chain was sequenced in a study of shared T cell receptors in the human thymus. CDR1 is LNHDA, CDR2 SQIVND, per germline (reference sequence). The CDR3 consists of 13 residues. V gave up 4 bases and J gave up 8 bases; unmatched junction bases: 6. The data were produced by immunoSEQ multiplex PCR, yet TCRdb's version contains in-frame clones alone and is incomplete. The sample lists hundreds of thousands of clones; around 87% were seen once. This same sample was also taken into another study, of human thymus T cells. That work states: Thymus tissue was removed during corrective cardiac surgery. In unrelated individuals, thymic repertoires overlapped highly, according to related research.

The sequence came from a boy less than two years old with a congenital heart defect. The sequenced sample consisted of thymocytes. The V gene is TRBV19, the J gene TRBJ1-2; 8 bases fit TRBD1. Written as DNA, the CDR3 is TGTGCCAGTAGTACCCACGGACAGGGCGGCTACACCTTC. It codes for CASSTHGQGGYTF.